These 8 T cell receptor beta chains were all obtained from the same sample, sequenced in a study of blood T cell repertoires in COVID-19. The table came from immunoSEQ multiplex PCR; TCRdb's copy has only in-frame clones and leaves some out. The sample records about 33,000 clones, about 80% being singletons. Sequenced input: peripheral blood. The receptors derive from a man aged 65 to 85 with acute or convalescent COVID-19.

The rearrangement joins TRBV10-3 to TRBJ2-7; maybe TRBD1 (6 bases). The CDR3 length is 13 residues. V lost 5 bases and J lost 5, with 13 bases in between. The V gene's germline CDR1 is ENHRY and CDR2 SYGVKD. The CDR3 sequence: CAISRTVFNEQYF. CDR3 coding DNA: TGTGCCATCAGTCGGACAGTCTTCAACGAGCAGTACTTC.

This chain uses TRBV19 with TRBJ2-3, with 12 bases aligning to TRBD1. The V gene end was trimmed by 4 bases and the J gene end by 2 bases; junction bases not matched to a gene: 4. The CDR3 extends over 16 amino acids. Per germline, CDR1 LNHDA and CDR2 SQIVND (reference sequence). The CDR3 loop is CASSTGTGGNTDTQYF. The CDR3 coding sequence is TGTGCCAGTAGTACCGGGACAGGGGGCAACACAGATACGCAGTATTTT.

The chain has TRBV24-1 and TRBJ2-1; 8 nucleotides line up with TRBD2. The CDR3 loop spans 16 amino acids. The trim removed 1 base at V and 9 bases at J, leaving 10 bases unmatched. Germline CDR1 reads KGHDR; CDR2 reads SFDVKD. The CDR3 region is CATSDFSSAGGREQFF. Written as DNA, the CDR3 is TGTGCCACCAGTGATTTTTCGTCGGCGGGAGGACGTGAGCAGTTCTTC.

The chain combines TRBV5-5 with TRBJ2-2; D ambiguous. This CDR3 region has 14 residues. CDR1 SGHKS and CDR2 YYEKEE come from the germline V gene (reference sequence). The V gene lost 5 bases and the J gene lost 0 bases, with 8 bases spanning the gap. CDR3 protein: CASRRATNTGELFF. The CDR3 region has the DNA TGTGCCAGCAGAAGAGCTACGAACACCGGGGAGCTGTTTTTT.

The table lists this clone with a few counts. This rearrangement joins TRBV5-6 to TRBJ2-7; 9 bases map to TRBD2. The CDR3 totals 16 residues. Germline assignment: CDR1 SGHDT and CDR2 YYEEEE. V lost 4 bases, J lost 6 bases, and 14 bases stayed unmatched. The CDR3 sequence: CASSPFGAGGPREQYF. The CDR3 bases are TGTGCCAGCAGCCCCTTCGGGGCGGGAGGGCCTCGCGAGCAGTACTTC.

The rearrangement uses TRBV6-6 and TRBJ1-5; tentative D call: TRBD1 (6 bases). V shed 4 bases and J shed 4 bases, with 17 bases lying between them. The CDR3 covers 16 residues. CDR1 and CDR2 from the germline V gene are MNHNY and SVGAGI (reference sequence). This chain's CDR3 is CASSFIQGFGNQPQHF. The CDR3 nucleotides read TGTGCCAGCAGTTTCATCCAGGGGTTTGGGAATCAGCCCCAGCATTTT.

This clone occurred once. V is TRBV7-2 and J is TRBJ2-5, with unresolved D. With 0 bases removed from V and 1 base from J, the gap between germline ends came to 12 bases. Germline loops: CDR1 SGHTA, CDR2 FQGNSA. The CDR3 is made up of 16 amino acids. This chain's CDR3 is CASSLAPPGTQETQYF. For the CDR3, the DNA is TGTGCCAGCAGCTTAGCCCCCCCGGGTACCCAAGAGACCCAGTACTTC.

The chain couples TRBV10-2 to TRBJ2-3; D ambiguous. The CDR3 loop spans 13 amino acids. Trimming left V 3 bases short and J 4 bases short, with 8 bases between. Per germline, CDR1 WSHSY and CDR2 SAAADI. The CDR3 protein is CASSDIAADTQYF. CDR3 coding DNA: TGCGCCAGCAGTGATATAGCCGCAGATACGCAGTATTTT.